Below are 5 T cell receptor beta chains sequenced from a single sample in a study of CD8 T cells in Susac syndrome. Random hexamers primed reverse transcription of about 0.45 to 1 ug RNA. TCRdb re-called the immunoSEQ multiplex PCR reads with MiXCR, one entry per CDR3 protein. The sample consists of under 95,000 distinct CDR3 sequences, about 93% of them appearing once. Sequencing was carried out using CD4+ T cells from PBMCs. The receptors derive from a human donor with Susac syndrome.

This sequence joins TRBV7-8 and TRBJ2-2; D not resolved. V dropped 5 bases and J dropped 4 bases, with 11 bases sitting between them. CDR1 is SGHVS and CDR2 is FQNEAQ in the germline V gene. The CDR3 has 14 amino acids. The CDR3 coding sequence is TGTGCCAGCAGCCCCCGACTTCGCACCGGGGAGCTGTTTTTT. This sequence encodes CASSPRLRTGELFF.

This clonotype was seen a handful of times. The V and J genes are TRBV30 and TRBJ2-7; tentative D call: TRBD2 (6 bases). Germline values: CDR1 GTSNPN, CDR2 SVGIG (reference sequence). Trimming pared 5 bases from V and 3 bases from J, leaving 17 bases between. The CDR3 has 14 amino acids. The CDR3: CAWARRGSIYEQYF. The DNA of the CDR3 is TGTGCCTGGGCCCGGAGGGGTTCTATCTACGAGCAGTACTTC.

Here the CDR3 DNA reads TGCAGTGCTACCAGGGGTGATCAGCCCCAGCATTTT. Protein product: CSATRGDQPQHF. This chain links TRBV20-1 with TRBJ1-5, with a possible D match to TRBD1 (6 bases). Germline lookup yields CDR1 DFQATT and CDR2 SNEGSKA (reference sequence). CDR3 length equals 12 residues. V lost 4 bases and J 5 bases, leaving 9 bases between the germline ends.

This clonotype was recorded once. The CDR3, as DNA: TGTGCCAGCAGCCGAGACAAAGTTAATTCACCCCTCCACTTT. It encodes CASSRDKVNSPLHF. The chain couples TRBV6-5 to TRBJ1-6; D unclear. The CDR3 is 14 amino acids. Germline V gives CDR1 MNHEY, CDR2 SVGAGI. The germline V and J ends were trimmed by 6 bases and 6 bases, with 12 bases remaining between them.

This clonotype came up a few times. The chain employs TRBV3-1 and TRBJ1-2; no reliable D call. V was pared by 2 bases and J by 2 bases, with 0 bases between. The CDR3 loop spans 11 amino acids. Germline CDR1 LGHDT, CDR2 YNNKEL (reference sequence). This CDR3 is CASSQNYGYTF. In nucleotides, the CDR3 is TGTGCCAGCAGCCAAAACTATGGCTACACCTTC.